A selection of T cell receptor beta chains follows, all from one sample in a study of CD8 T cells in Susac syndrome. TCRdb independently ran MiXCR on the immunoSEQ multiplex PCR reads; one entry per CDR3 protein. The sample consists of about 190,000 distinct CDR3 sequences, over 90% of them appearing once. Sequencing input: CD8+ T cells from PBMCs. Receptors originate from a human donor with Susac syndrome. Each CDR3 is given without its conserved first and last residue.

v_gene	j_gene	CDR3aa
TRBV2	TRBJ2-2	ASRRLAGAGGELF
TRBV9	TRBJ2-3	ASSVEDTQY
TRBV29-1	TRBJ2-1	SVFSGRGEF
TRBV27	TRBJ2-3	ASSLLPTDTQY
TRBV11-2	TRBJ2-5	ASKRGGKETQY
TRBV7-2	TRBJ2-1	ASSFVLATEQF
TRBV5-6	TRBJ1-2	ASSSTGGQGYT
TRBV7-3	TRBJ2-7	ASSLTGLAGGPDEQY
TRBV28	TRBJ1-2	ASSPQGNYGYT
TRBV12-3/TRBV12-4	TRBJ2-5	ASSPGTEVRETQY
TRBV6-5	TRBJ1-1	ASSYSRGWGNTEAF
TRBV30	TRBJ1-3	AWGGQGASGNTIY
TRBV3-1	TRBJ1-3	ASSQGIGARGNTIY
TRBV12-3/TRBV12-4	TRBJ1-4	ASSSPGTGHEKLF
TRBV9	TRBJ1-5	ASSVEDAADQPQH
TRBV12-3/TRBV12-4	TRBJ1-1	ASSSRDRAIYTEAF
TRBV6-7	TRBJ1-5	ASSSQGGCNQPQH
TRBV3-1	TRBJ2-1	ASSRGTYRSYNEQF
TRBV27	TRBJ2-5	ASSTYKTQY
TRBV2	TRBJ2-7	ASSESSVTISYEQY
TRBV6-6	TRBJ2-1	ASSYSGRAEREQF
TRBV29-1	TRBJ1-1	SAGAYTLNTEAF
TRBV15	TRBJ2-7	ATSRDKLAGIYEQY
TRBV7-9	TRBJ2-7	ASSQPYSLEQY
TRBV9	TRBJ1-1	ASSSTGDSNTEAF
TRBV29-1	TRBJ2-5	SVEEAGERGPQETQY
TRBV28	TRBJ2-7	ASSSTQTGTHYEQY
TRBV20-1	TRBJ1-2	SGGTDYGYT
TRBV11-2	TRBJ2-5	ASSIAGVETQY
TRBV7-6	TRBJ2-7	ASSLVWGKDEQY
TRBV6-5	TRBJ2-2	ASSYSKTGELF
TRBV15	TRBJ2-3	ATSRKRSSDGGDTDTQY
TRBV27	TRBJ2-2	ASSLWDGNTGELF
TRBV15	TRBJ2-7	ATSRDPGGSSYEQY
TRBV20-1	TRBJ2-7	SARTGTSYEQY
TRBV3-1	TRBJ2-3	ASSQRGRASGDTQY
TRBV9	TRBJ2-1	ASSVYTETSGTNEQF
TRBV25-1	TRBJ2-1	ASNQGREQF
TRBV7-9	TRBJ1-2	ASSLAGTEVYYGYT
TRBV20-1	TRBJ1-2	SAPTGQGMRGYT
TRBV28	TRBJ1-1	ASRGPPKGTEAF
TRBV24-1	TRBJ2-3	ATSDSGETDTQY
TRBV29-1	TRBJ1-1	SVYRGMNTEAF
TRBV12-3/TRBV12-4	TRBJ2-5	ASSGAGRQETQY
TRBV30	TRBJ1-1	AWRDRNLPVNTEAF